The next 25 T cell receptor beta chains were all read from a single sample in a study of T cell responses to AZD1222 COVID-19 vaccine (dated by TCRdb to the early 2020s). The intended sense of this specimen's time point label: baseline before first vaccination. Library prep was done by the immunoSEQ multiplex PCR assay. The source is immuneACCESS, and TCRdb retained only in-frame sequences with V and J called. Part of the clones is not carried over; for the studies checked, unresolved V genes explain less than half of this, and the remainder is unexplained. The sample contains roughly 180,000 clones, about 91% of them found a single time. The ten most abundant clones make up around 2% of the sample. The sample consisted of peripheral blood, taken on day 0 of AZD1222 vaccination. The receptors stem from an adult in good health.

This clone came up a few times. The V gene is TRBV19, the J gene TRBJ1-1; D is unresolved. V lost 6 bases to trimming and J lost 10 bases, with 12 bases between them. Per the germline V gene, CDR1 is LNHDA and CDR2 is SQIVND (reference sequence). The CDR3 has 11 residues. The CDR3, as DNA: TGTGCCAGTAGAACAATTTGGGGAGCTTTCTTT. It specifies CASRTIWGAFF.

The sample holds one count of this clone. This chain uses TRBV14 with TRBJ1-2; TRBD1 matches 7 bases. Germline V gene lookup returns CDR1 SGHDN and CDR2 FVKESK. Germline trimming cut 0 bases from V and 7 bases from J; bases unmatched to any gene: 2. This CDR3 has 13 residues. The CDR3 reads CASSQDNRGGYTF. CDR3 DNA: TGTGCCAGCAGCCAAGATAACAGGGGTGGCTACACCTTC.

The rearrangement joins TRBV9 to TRBJ2-2; D gene uncertain. Germline V gene lookup returns CDR1 SGDLS and CDR2 YYNGEE. Trimming shortened V by 6 bases and J by 9 bases, and 12 bases separated the two germline ends. The CDR3 extends over 12 amino acids. CDR3 region: CASNRVNRELFF. The CDR3 DNA follows: TGTGCCAGCAACCGAGTTAATAGGGAGCTGTTTTTT.

The rearrangement joins TRBV27 to TRBJ1-1; D unclear. V dropped 6 bases and J dropped 0 bases, with 8 bases sitting between them. Germline lookup yields CDR1 MNHEY and CDR2 SMNVEV (reference sequence). The CDR3 loop spans 13 amino acids. The CDR3 region is CASRGFLNTEAFF. The CDR3 DNA reads as TGTGCCAGCAGGGGGTTTTTGAACACTGAAGCTTTCTTT.

Concerning this clone: This specimen includes other DNA sequences encoding the same CDR3. This chain uses TRBV28 with TRBJ1-2; unclear D gene. The length of the CDR3 is 11 residues. The V end was cut by 5 bases, the J end by 5 bases, with 6 bases between. Germline-derived CDR1 and CDR2 are MDHEN and SYDVKM. CDR3 amino acids: CASSPSYGYTF. The CDR3 nucleotides read TGTGCCAGCAGTCCGAGTTATGGCTACACCTTC.

The chain employs TRBV9 and TRBJ1-6; no clear D gene. Per germline, CDR1 SGDLS and CDR2 YYNGEE. V was shortened by 0 bases and J by 0 bases, with 13 bases between the two germline ends. CDR3 size: 18 residues. CDR3 nucleotide sequence: TGTGCCAGCAGCGTAGGGTCCCCTACAAGCTCCTATAATTCACCCCTCCACTTT. This gives the protein CASSVGSPTSSYNSPLHF. Together with reference TRBV9 and TRBJ1-6, the CDR3 gives the full variable domain: DSGVTQTPKHLITATGQRVTLRCSPRSGDLSVYWYQQSLDQGLQFLIQYYNGEERAKGNILERFSAQQFPDLHSELNLSSLELGDSALYFCASSVGSPTSSYNSPLHFGNGTRLTVT.

This chain connects TRBV4-3 to TRBJ1-2; D uncertain. Per germline, CDR1 LGHNA and CDR2 YSLEER. Trimming shortened V by 1 base and J by 8 bases, and 8 bases separated the two germline ends. This CDR3 is 12 amino acids long. Written as DNA, the CDR3 is TGCGCCAGCAGCCAAGCCGACTGGGGCTACACCTTC. It specifies CASSQADWGYTF.

The CDR3 sequence is CASSTGSEAFF. The CDR3 region has the DNA TGTGCCAGTAGTACCGGGTCCGAAGCTTTCTTT. This chain links TRBV19 with TRBJ1-1; the D is unclear. V was shortened by 4 bases and J by 8 bases, with 8 bases between the two germline ends. Germline-derived CDR1 and CDR2 are LNHDA and SQIVND (reference sequence). The CDR3 totals 11 residues.

V usage is TRBV14 and J usage is TRBJ2-3; 12 bases agree with TRBD2. This CDR3 is built from 16 residues. Per the germline V gene, CDR1 is SGHDN and CDR2 is FVKESK. J was trimmed by 5 bases and V by 5 bases; bases with no gene match: 8. CDR3 DNA: TGTGCCAGCAGCTGGGCTAGCGGGGGGGCCGGAGATACGCAGTATTTT. As protein: CASSWASGGAGDTQYF.

This clone was detected only a few times. This chain uses TRBV28 with TRBJ1-1, with D maybe TRBD1 (6 bases). V lost 11 bases, J lost 1 base, and 11 bases lay in between. The V gene's germline CDR1 is MDHEN and CDR2 SYDVKM. This CDR3 has 12 residues. The CDR3 nucleotides read TGTGCCCTAGGACAGAAGAACACTGAAGCTTTCTTT. Translation: CALGQKNTEAFF.

The J gene is TRBJ1-5, the V gene TRBV4-3; D gene uncertain. V was shortened by 0 bases and J by 7 bases, with 10 bases between the two germline ends. CDR3 size: 14 residues. Per germline, CDR1 LGHNA and CDR2 YSLEER. CDR3 in amino acids: CASSQDLTGQPQHF. For the CDR3, the DNA is TGCGCCAGCAGCCAAGATTTAACGGGGCAGCCCCAGCATTTT.

The chain is built from TRBV6-5 and TRBJ2-7; D is unclear. Trimming removed 6 bases at V and 0 bases at J, with 15 bases between. Germline V lookup: CDR1 MNHEY, CDR2 SVGAGI. The CDR3 extends over 15 amino acids. DNA for the CDR3: TGTGCCAGCAGCCACACAGCGCCGAGCTCCTACGAGCAGTACTTC. As protein: CASSHTAPSSYEQYF.

CDR3 in amino acids: CASSIVGASWSSYNEQFF. CDR3 nucleotide sequence: TGTGCCAGTAGTATAGTTGGGGCTAGCTGGAGCTCCTACAATGAGCAGTTCTTC. V and J are TRBV19 and TRBJ2-1; D may match TRBD1 or TRBD2 (5 bases each). V lost 1 base and J 0 bases, leaving 16 bases between the germline ends. This CDR3 is built from 18 residues. Per germline, CDR1 LNHDA and CDR2 SQIVND (reference sequence). Drawing the rest from reference TRBV19 and TRBJ2-1, the complete variable domain is DGGITQSPKYLFRKEGQNVTLSCEQNLNHDAMYWYRQDPGQGLRLIYYSQIVNDFQKGDIAEGYSVSREKKESFPLTVTSAQKNPTAFYLCASSIVGASWSSYNEQFFGPGTRLTVL.

The chain is built from TRBV2 and TRBJ1-3, with 8 bases lining up with TRBD1. Trimming removed 5 bases from V and 2 bases from J; junction bases left unmatched: 5. Germline CDR1 SNHLY, CDR2 FYNNEI. This CDR3 is 15 amino acids long. The CDR3 sequence is CASSPGQGTGNTIYF. The CDR3 region has the DNA TGTGCCAGCAGTCCAGGACAGGGAACTGGAAACACCATATATTTT.

With respect to this clone: Mismatch with germline at one junction end may stem from a read error. The gene calls are TRBV5-1 and TRBJ1-4, with 8 positions matching TRBD1. The CDR3 spans 16 residues. CDR1 and CDR2 from the germline V gene are SGHRS and YFSETQ. CDR3 in DNA: TGCGCCAGCAGCCAGCGAACCGGACAGGGAAATGGAAAACTGTTTTTT. It specifies CASSQRTGQGNGKLFF.

The chain uses TRBV3-1 (or the pseudogene TRBV3-2) and TRBJ2-5; no clear D gene. The CDR3 has 11 amino acids. V lost 4 bases and J 1 base, leaving 1 base between the germline ends. Germline CDR1 reads LGHDT; CDR2 reads YNNKEL (reference sequence). The CDR3 sequence: CASSLQETQYF. The CDR3, as DNA: TGTGCCAGCAGCCTCCAAGAGACCCAGTACTTC.

This clone occurred once. The chain is built from TRBV16 and TRBJ1-1, with a possible D match to TRBD1 (5 bases). The CDR3 consists of 14 residues. Germline CDR1 is KGHSY and CDR2 is FQNENV. Trimming cost V 3 bases and J 0 bases, with 8 bases left between them. The CDR3 DNA is TGTGCCAGCAGCCAGGGACTGATGAACACTGAAGCTTTCTTT. Translated: CASSQGLMNTEAFF.

A remark on this clone: Mismatch with germline at one junction end may stem from a read error. The chain uses TRBV28 and TRBJ2-7; 9 nucleotides match TRBD1. The CDR3 contains 11 residues. Germline CDR1 reads MDHEN; CDR2 reads SYDVKM. For the CDR3, the DNA is TGTGCCAGCAGTTCTAGACAGGGGGACTTTTTC. Protein product: CASSSRQGDFF.

This clone was observed once. V gene TRBV28 combines with J gene TRBJ1-5; 11 nucleotides line up with TRBD1. Trimming removed 6 bases from V and 5 bases from J; junction bases left unmatched: 3. The length of the CDR3 is 14 residues. Germline CDR1 MDHEN, CDR2 SYDVKM. Here the CDR3 reads CASRGTGGHQPQHF. Here the CDR3 DNA reads TGTGCCAGCAGGGGGACAGGGGGTCATCAGCCCCAGCATTTT.

This chain uses TRBV5-5 with TRBJ1-2; D call uncertain. The CDR3 is 19 amino acids. Germline V lookup: CDR1 SGHKS, CDR2 YYEKEE (reference sequence). Trimming left V 0 bases short and J 4 bases short, with 25 bases between. CDR3 DNA: TGTGCCAGCAGCTTGGGAGTGGAGACTCCGATAAAACGGGGCTATGGCTACACCTTC. Its translation: CASSLGVETPIKRGYGYTF.

The CDR3 DNA reads as TGCGCCAGCAGCTTCGGGGACTCCCGTCCAGAGCAGTACTTC. Amino acids: CASSFGDSRPEQYF. The chain employs TRBV5-1 and TRBJ2-7, with a tentative D call TRBD2 (6 bases). The CDR3 spans 14 residues. The germline V and J ends were trimmed by 2 bases and 7 bases, with 16 bases remaining between them. In germline, CDR1 is SGHRS, CDR2 YFSETQ.

This chain uses TRBV3-1 (or the pseudogene TRBV3-2) with TRBJ1-4, with D unresolved. The CDR3 runs to 14 residues. CDR1 and CDR2 (germline): LGHDT, YNNKEL (reference sequence). V shed 4 bases and J shed 4 bases, with 10 bases lying between them. CDR3 in amino acids: CASSPAVGNEKLFF. The CDR3 coding sequence is TGTGCCAGCAGCCCAGCAGTGGGTAATGAAAAACTGTTTTTT.

V gene TRBV6-2 or TRBV6-3 combines with J gene TRBJ1-1; D not resolved. V was pared by 7 bases and J by 0 bases, with 9 bases between. This CDR3 has 13 amino acids. Germline CDR1 MNHEY, CDR2 SVGEGT. The CDR3 bases are TGTGCCAGCATCCCCACCCTGAACACTGAAGCTTTCTTT. It codes for CASIPTLNTEAFF.

The chain recombines TRBV4-3 with TRBJ1-1, with TRBD1 matching 8 bases. The trim removed 5 bases at V and 5 bases at J, leaving 7 bases unmatched. Germline V gives CDR1 LGHNA, CDR2 YSLEER. This CDR3 has 14 amino acids. The CDR3 DNA reads as TGCGCCAGCAGCTTGGACAGGGAGGGGACTGAAGCTTTCTTT. This gives the protein CASSLDREGTEAFF.

V is TRBV5-4 and J is TRBJ2-7, with unresolved D. Germline-derived CDR1 and CDR2 are SGHNT and YYREEE (reference sequence). Trimming took off 2 bases at V and 3 bases at J, with 3 bases between the two ends. The CDR3 has 11 amino acids. In DNA form, the CDR3 reads TGTGCCAGCAGCTTCGGCTACGAGCAGTACTTC. The encoded protein is CASSFGYEQYF. Supplemented by reference TRBV5-4 and TRBJ2-7, the full variable domain reads ETGVTQSPTHLIKTRGQQVTLRCSSQSGHNTVSWYQQALGQGPQFIFQYYREEENGRGNFPPRFSGLQFPNYSSELNVNALELDDSALYLCASSFGYEQYFGPGTRLTVT.